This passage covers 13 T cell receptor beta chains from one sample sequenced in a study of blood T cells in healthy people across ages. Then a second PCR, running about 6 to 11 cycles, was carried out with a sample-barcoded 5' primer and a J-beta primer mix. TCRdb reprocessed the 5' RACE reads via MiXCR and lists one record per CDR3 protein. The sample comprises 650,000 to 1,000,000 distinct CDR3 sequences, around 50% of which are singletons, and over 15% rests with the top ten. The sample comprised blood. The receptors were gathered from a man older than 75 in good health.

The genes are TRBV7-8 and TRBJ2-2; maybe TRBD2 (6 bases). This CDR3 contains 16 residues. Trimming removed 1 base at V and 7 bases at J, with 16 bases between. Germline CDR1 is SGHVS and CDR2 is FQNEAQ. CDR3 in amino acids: CASSLDVGGFGGELFF. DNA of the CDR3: TGTGCCAGCAGCTTAGATGTGGGGGGTTTTGGCGGGGAGCTGTTTTTT.

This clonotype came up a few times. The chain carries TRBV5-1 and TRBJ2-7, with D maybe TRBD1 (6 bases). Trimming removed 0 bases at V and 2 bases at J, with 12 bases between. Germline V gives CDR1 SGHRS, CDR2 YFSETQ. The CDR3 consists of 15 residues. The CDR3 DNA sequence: TGCGCCAGCAGCTTGGGGCCAGGGGATGCCTACGAGCAGTACTTC. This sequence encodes CASSLGPGDAYEQYF.

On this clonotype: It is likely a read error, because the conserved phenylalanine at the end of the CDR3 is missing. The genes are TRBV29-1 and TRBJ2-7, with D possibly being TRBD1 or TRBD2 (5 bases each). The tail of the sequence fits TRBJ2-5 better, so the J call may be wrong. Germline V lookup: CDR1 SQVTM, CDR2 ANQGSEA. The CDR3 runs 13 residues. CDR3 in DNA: TGCAGCGTTGAATCTTGGTCTGGGGGGACCCAGTACTTA. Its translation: CSVESWSGGTQYL.

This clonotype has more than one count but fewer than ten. The DNA for the CDR3 is TGCAGCGTTGAAGTAGATAGCGGGAGAACGAATGAGCAGTTCTTC. It translates to CSVEVDSGRTNEQFF. The rearrangement links TRBV29-1 to TRBJ2-1; TRBD2 aligns across 9 bases. Germline CDR1 and CDR2: SQVTM and ANQGSEA. The ends lost 1 base at V and 7 bases at J; junction bases unmatched: 8. The CDR3 length is 15 residues.

The CDR3 bases are TGTGCCATCAGGCGGGAACACACCGGGGAGCTGTTTTTT. Amino acids: CAIRREHTGELFF. J is TRBJ2-2 and V is TRBV10-3, with D perhaps matching TRBD2 (6 bases). Per germline, CDR1 ENHRY and CDR2 SYGVKD. The CDR3 length is 13 residues. V was cut by 6 bases and J by 3 bases, with 8 bases left in between.

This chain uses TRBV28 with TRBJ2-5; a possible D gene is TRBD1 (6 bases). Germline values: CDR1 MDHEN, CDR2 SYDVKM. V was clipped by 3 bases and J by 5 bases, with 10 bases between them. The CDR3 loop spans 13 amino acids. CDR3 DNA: TGTGCCAGCAGTTTCCAGGGGTTTGAGACCCAGTACTTC. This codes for CASSFQGFETQYF. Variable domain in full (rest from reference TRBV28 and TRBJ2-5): DVKVTQSSRYLVKRTGEKVFLECVQDMDHENMFWYRQDPGLGLRLIYFSYDVKMKEKGDIPEGYSVSREKKERFSLILESASTNQTSMYLCASSFQGFETQYFGPGTRLLVL.

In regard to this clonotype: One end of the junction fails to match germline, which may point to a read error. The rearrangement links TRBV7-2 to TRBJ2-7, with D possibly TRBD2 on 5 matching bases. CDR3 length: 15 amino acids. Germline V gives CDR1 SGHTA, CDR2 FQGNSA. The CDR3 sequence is CASSLISGNSYEQYF. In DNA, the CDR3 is TGTGCCAGTAGCTTAATCTCGGGAAATAGCTACGAGCAGTACTTC.

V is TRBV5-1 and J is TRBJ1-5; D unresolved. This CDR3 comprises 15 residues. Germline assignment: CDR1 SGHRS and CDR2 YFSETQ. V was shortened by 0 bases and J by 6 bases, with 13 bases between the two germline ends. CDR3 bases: TGCGCCAGCAGCTTGGTTGCGGGTTCTGGTCAGCCCCAGCATTTT. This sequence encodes CASSLVAGSGQPQHF.

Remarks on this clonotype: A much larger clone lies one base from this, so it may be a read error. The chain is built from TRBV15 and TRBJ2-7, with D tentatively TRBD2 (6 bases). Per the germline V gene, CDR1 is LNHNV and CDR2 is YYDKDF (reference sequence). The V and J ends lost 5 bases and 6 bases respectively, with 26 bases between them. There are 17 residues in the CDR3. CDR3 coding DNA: TGTGCCACCAGCGGCATAGTGCTTTCGGGAGCGCTGTCCGAGCAGTACTTC. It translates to CATSGIVLSGALSEQYF.

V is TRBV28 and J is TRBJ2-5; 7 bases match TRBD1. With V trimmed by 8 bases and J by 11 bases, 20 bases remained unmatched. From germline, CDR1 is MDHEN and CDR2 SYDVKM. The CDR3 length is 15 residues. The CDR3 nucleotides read TGTGCCAGCTGTTCCCATCACAGGGGAGTCAGGGAGCAGTACTTC. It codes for CASCSHHRGVREQYF.

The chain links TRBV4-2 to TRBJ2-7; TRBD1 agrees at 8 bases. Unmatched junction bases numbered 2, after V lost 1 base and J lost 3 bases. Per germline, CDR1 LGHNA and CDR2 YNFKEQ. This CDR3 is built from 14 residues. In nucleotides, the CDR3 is TGTGCCAGCAGCCAAGGGACAGGGCGCTACGAGCAGTACTTC. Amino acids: CASSQGTGRYEQYF.

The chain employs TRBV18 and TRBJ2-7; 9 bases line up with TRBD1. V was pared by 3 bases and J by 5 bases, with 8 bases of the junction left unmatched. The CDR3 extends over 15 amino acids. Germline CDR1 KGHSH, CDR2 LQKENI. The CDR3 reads CASSPKDRGRDEQYF. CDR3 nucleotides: TGTGCCAGCTCACCCAAGGACAGGGGTCGTGACGAGCAGTACTTC.

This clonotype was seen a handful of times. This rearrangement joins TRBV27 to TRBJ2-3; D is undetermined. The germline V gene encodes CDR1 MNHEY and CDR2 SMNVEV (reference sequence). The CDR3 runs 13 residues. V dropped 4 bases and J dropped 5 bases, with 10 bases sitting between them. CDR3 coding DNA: TGTGCCAGCAGTTCCCCTCTTATAGATACGCAGTATTTT. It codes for CASSSPLIDTQYF.